These 10 T cell receptor beta chains came from one sample sequenced in a study of CD8 T cells in ankylosing spondylitis. Each CDR3 protein is one row after TCRdb ran MiXCR on the 5' RACE reads. Among some 350,000 distinct CDR3 sequences, roughly 14% were seen once, and the ten largest hold around 1%. The sample was blood, either unsorted or a sorted T cell fraction (not recorded which). These receptors all come from a male donor with ankylosing spondylitis or in good health (not recorded which).

CDR3 sequence reads: CASSIPGLHEQYF. CDR3 nucleotide sequence: TGTGCCAGTAGTATTCCAGGGTTGCACGAGCAGTACTTC. V gene TRBV19 combines with J gene TRBJ2-7; TRBD1 might be the D (5 bases). The CDR3 totals 13 residues. Germline CDR1 reads LNHDA; CDR2 reads SQIVND (reference sequence). V lost 3 bases to trimming and J lost 5 bases, with 11 bases between them.

This clonotype was detected ten times or more. The chain links TRBV3-1 to TRBJ2-1; D perhaps matches TRBD2 (6 bases). Germline V lookup: CDR1 LGHDT, CDR2 YNNKEL (reference sequence). CDR3 length: 16 amino acids. The ends were cut back, 4 bases at V and 4 bases at J, with 17 bases in the middle. CDR3 bases: TGTGCCAGCAGCCTGACTAGAACCATTAATTACAATGAGCAGTTCTTC. Translation gives CASSLTRTINYNEQFF.

The chain joins TRBV20-1 to TRBJ2-3, with 8 bases identical to TRBD2. Germline V gives CDR1 DFQATT, CDR2 SNEGSKA (reference sequence). The CDR3 loop spans 14 amino acids. J was trimmed by 0 bases and V by 4 bases; bases with no gene match: 3. As DNA, the CDR3 is TGCAGTGCTACCCTAGCGGGTAGCACAGATACGCAGTATTTT. It yields the protein CSATLAGSTDTQYF.

This clonotype was found a few times. The V and J genes are TRBV3-1 and TRBJ2-3; D unresolved. The germline CDR1 and CDR2 sequences are LGHDT and YNNKEL (reference sequence). There are 12 residues in the CDR3. Trimming removed 0 bases at V and 14 bases at J, with 12 bases between. CDR3 nucleotide sequence: TGTGCCAGCAGCCAAGATCGAGGCGTTTCGTATTTT. Amino acid sequence: CASSQDRGVSYF.

The sample holds many counts of this clonotype. The J gene is TRBJ2-2, the V gene TRBV5-1; D is perhaps TRBD2 (6 bases). The CDR3 is made up of 14 amino acids. Germline values: CDR1 SGHRS, CDR2 YFSETQ. V dropped 4 bases and J dropped 4 bases, with 11 bases sitting between them. CDR3 bases: TGCGCCAGCAGCCCCCAGGGAGGCACCGGGGAGCTGTTTTTT. It codes for CASSPQGGTGELFF.

There are a few counts of this clonotype. The J gene is TRBJ2-7, the V gene TRBV5-1; the match to TRBD1 covers 7 bases. Germline CDR1 is SGHRS and CDR2 is YFSETQ. The J segment lost 4 bases and the V segment lost 0 bases, leaving 10 bases of the junction unmatched. The CDR3 is 16 residues long. CDR3 residues: CASSLDPGGESYEQYF. The CDR3 nucleotides are TGCGCCAGCAGCTTGGATCCAGGGGGAGAATCTTACGAGCAGTACTTC. The whole variable domain, remainder taken from reference TRBV5-1 and TRBJ2-7, is KAGVTQTPRYLIKTRGQQVTLSCSPISGHRSVSWYQQTPGQGLQFLFEYFSETQRNKGNFPGRFSGRQFSNSRSEMNVSTLELGDSALYLCASSLDPGGESYEQYFGPGTRLTVT.

The V and J genes are TRBV6-1 and TRBJ2-1, with 7 bases that match TRBD2. The CDR3 length is 13 residues. Germline V CDR1 and CDR2: MNHNS, SASEGT. The V segment lost 7 bases and the J segment 4 bases; nucleotides outside the gene matches: 4. CDR3 amino acids: CASKDSGYNEQFF. For the CDR3, the DNA is TGTGCCAGCAAGGATAGCGGGTACAATGAGCAGTTCTTC.

This clonotype was observed a handful of times. The genes are TRBV2 and TRBJ1-1, with a tentative D call TRBD1 (5 bases). The CDR3 loop spans 12 amino acids. The germline V gene has CDR1 SNHLY and CDR2 FYNNEI. The ends were cut back, 5 bases at V and 8 bases at J, with 12 bases in the middle. CDR3 sequence reads: CASSSLGGEAFF. The CDR3 DNA sequence: TGTGCCAGCAGTTCCCTTGGGGGAGAAGCTTTCTTT.

This clonotype appeared many times. The chain links TRBV5-1 to TRBJ2-3, with D possibly matching TRBD2 (5 bases). Per germline, CDR1 SGHRS and CDR2 YFSETQ. The germline V and J ends were trimmed by 5 bases and 7 bases, with 14 bases remaining between them. There are 13 residues in the CDR3. The CDR3 reads CASRRDPDYTQYF. The CDR3 coding sequence is TGCGCCAGCAGGAGGGATCCGGATTATACGCAGTATTTT.

The chain employs TRBV20-1 and TRBJ2-3; 10 nucleotides align to TRBD2. This CDR3 is built from 15 residues. Unmatched junction bases numbered 11, after V lost 6 bases and J lost 5 bases. Germline CDR1 DFQATT, CDR2 SNEGSKA (reference sequence). The CDR3: CSASTSGTRLDTQYF. CDR3 DNA sequence: TGCAGTGCCAGTACTAGCGGGACCCGGTTAGATACGCAGTATTTT.